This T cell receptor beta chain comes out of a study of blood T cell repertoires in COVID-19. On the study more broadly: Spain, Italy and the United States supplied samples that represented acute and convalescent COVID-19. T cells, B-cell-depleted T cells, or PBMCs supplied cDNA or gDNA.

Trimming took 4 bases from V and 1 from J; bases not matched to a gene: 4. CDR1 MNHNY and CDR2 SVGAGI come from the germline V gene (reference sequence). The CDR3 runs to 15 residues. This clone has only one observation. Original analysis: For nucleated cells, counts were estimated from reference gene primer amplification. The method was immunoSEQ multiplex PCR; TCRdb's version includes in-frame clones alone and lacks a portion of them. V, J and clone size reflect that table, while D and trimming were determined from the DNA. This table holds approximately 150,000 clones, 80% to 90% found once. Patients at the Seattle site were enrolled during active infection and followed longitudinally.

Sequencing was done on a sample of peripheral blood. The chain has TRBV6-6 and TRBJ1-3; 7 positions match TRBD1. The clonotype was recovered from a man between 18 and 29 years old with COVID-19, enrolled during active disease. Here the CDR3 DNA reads TGTGCCAGCAGTTCGACAGGGAGGTCTGGAAACACCATATATTTT. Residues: CASSSTGRSGNTIYF.